These 5 T cell receptor beta chains originate from one sample sequenced in a study of blood T cell repertoires in COVID-19 (dated by TCRdb to about 2020). The method was the immunoSEQ multiplex PCR assay. The clones in this table, taken by TCRdb from immuneACCESS, are in-frame only. Not every clone is retained; where verified, under half of the shortfall comes from an unresolved V gene, and the cause of the rest is unknown. The sample contains 200,000 to 250,000 clones, 87% of them found a single time. The ten most abundant clones make up 2% to 3% of the sample. The specimen was PBMCs or T cells enriched from blood (not recorded which). The receptors were gathered from a woman in her twenties or thirties with acute COVID-19.

The DNA for the CDR3 is TGTGCCAGCTCGCCGGGTCCCTCTGGAAACACCATATATTTT. This translates into CASSPGPSGNTIYF. V usage is TRBV18 and J usage is TRBJ1-3; D is uncertain. The CDR3 is made up of 14 amino acids. Germline V CDR1 and CDR2: KGHSH, LQKENI. V was pared by 6 bases and J by 0 bases, with 9 bases between.

CDR3 bases: TGTGCCAGCAGCTTCGGGCAGGGAGGTAACTATGGCTACACCTTC. Translated, it gives CASSFGQGGNYGYTF. The chain links TRBV13 to TRBJ1-2; possibly TRBD1 for D (5 bases). Trimming pared 3 bases from V and 1 base from J, leaving 12 bases between. CDR1 and CDR2 (germline): PRHDT, FYEKMQ (reference sequence). The CDR3 contains 15 residues.

V and J are TRBV19 and TRBJ1-3; D gene uncertain. Germline CDR1 and CDR2: LNHDA and SQIVND (reference sequence). The CDR3 has 15 residues. Between the trimmed V and J ends, which lost 5 bases and 0 bases, there was a span of 11 bases. CDR3 sequence: CASSVTPYSGNTIYF. The DNA of the CDR3 is TGTGCCAGTAGTGTCACACCATACTCTGGAAACACCATATATTTT.

V usage is TRBV18 and J usage is TRBJ2-7; a possible D gene is TRBD1 (5 bases). V was trimmed by 2 bases and J by 2 bases, leaving 10 bases between them. The germline V gene has CDR1 KGHSH and CDR2 LQKENI. The CDR3 is 14 amino acids. The CDR3 nucleotides are TGTGCCAGCTCACCAAACAGGCGTACCTACGAGCAGTACTTC. Translated, it gives CASSPNRRTYEQYF.

This clone was recorded once. The V gene is TRBV15, the J gene TRBJ1-1, with 7 positions matching TRBD1. The CDR3 sequence is 15 residues long. Trimming at V came to 5 bases and at J to 0 bases, leaving 6 bases not matched to a gene. CDR1 is LNHNV, CDR2 YYDKDF, per germline (reference sequence). The CDR3 here is CATSGLRGVNTEAFF. CDR3 nucleotide sequence: TGTGCCACCAGCGGCCTCAGGGGGGTGAACACTGAAGCTTTCTTT.